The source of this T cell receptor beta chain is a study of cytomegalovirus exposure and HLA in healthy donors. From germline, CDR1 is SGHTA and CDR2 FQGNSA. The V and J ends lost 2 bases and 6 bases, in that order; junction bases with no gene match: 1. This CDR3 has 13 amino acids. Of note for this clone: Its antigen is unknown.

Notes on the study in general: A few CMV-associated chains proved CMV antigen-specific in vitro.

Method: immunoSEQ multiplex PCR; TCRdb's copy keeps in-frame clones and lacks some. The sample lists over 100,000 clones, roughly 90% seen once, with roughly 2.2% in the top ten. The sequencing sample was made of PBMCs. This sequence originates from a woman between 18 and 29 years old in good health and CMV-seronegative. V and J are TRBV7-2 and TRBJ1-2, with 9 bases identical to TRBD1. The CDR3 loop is CASSLRTGDGYTF. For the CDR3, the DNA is TGTGCCAGCAGCTTAAGGACAGGGGATGGCTACACCTTC.